This TCR beta chain was captured in a study of blood T cell repertoires in COVID-19. How the authors handled the data: Estimation of nucleated cell counts relied on the amplification of reference gene primers. Profiled with immunoSEQ multiplex PCR; TCRdb holds only in-frame clones, not every one. V, J and clone size are taken as reported in that table, and D and trimming were inferred from the DNA itself. The sample includes more than 200,000 clones, 70% to 90% of them seen just once. Which cohort a participant joined came from the clinical history participants gave. The V gene lost 6 bases and the J gene lost 1 base, with 25 bases spanning the gap. From germline, CDR1 is MDHEN and CDR2 SYDVKM. The CDR3 extends over 19 amino acids.

V usage is TRBV28 and J usage is TRBJ2-4, with D possibly being TRBD2 (5 bases). The TCR comes from a man younger than 40 who had recovered from COVID-19. The source material was PBMCs or T cells enriched from blood (not recorded which). The CDR3 loop is CASRLLNLPQAVAKNIQYF. CDR3 sequence (DNA): TGTGCCAGCAGGCTTCTAAACCTCCCCCAAGCGGTTGCCAAAAACATTCAGTACTTC.